The 23 T cell receptor beta chains listed next were all sequenced from one sample in a study of control samples from healthy donors and cancer patients. Repertoires were generated with immunoSEQ multiplex PCR, while TCRdb's copy carries only in-frame clones and drops some. The profile shows 50,000 or so clones, 95% of them singletons. The sequenced sample consisted of blood. The source is a man aged 30 to 45 in good health.

V usage is TRBV24-1 and J usage is TRBJ2-1; D unresolved. Trimming pared 3 bases from V and 8 bases from J, leaving 10 bases between. Germline V gene lookup returns CDR1 KGHDR and CDR2 SFDVKD. The CDR3 consists of 13 residues. Written as DNA, the CDR3 is TGTGCCACCAGTGATATGTTTAATGATGAGCAGTTCTTC. Protein: CATSDMFNDEQFF.

Only one count was recorded for this clone. The rearrangement joins TRBV9 to TRBJ2-1; 9 nucleotides line up with TRBD1. Looked up from germline, CDR1 is SGDLS and CDR2 is YYNGEE. The CDR3 has 14 residues. J gave up 1 base and V 6 bases, and 2 bases lay outside the gene matches. This CDR3 reads CASNRGPSYNEQFF. In DNA, the CDR3 is TGTGCCAGCAACAGGGGGCCATCCTACAATGAGCAGTTCTTC. The full variable domain, in which reference TRBV9 and TRBJ2-1 provide the parts outside the CDR3, is DSGVTQTPKHLITATGQRVTLRCSPRSGDLSVYWYQQSLDQGLQFLIQYYNGEERAKGNILERFSAQQFPDLHSELNLSSLELGDSALYFCASNRGPSYNEQFFGPGTRLTVL.

V is TRBV28 and J is TRBJ2-2, with D unclear. Germline CDR1 MDHEN, CDR2 SYDVKM. Deletions cut 10 bases from V and 4 bases from J, with 10 bases between. There are 12 residues in the CDR3. CDR3: CATSKTTGELFF. CDR3 coding DNA: TGTGCCACCTCTAAAACCACCGGGGAGCTGTTTTTT.

In regard to this clone: An end of the junction does not agree with germline; a read error may underlie this. The gene calls are TRBV7-2 and TRBJ1-2; maybe TRBD1 (5 bases). Looked up from germline, CDR1 is SGHTA and CDR2 is FQGNSA. This CDR3 has 16 residues. The DNA for the CDR3 is TGTGCCAGCAGCCCCCGGAGTGGCAGGGCTCTTATGGCCTCTGTCTTC. It is translated as CASSPRSGRALMASVF.

This chain uses TRBV7-9 with TRBJ1-4, with 8 nucleotides matching TRBD1. The germline V gene has CDR1 SEHNR and CDR2 FQNEAQ (reference sequence). V lost 1 base to trimming and J lost 11 bases; unmatched junction nucleotides: 9. The CDR3 totals 15 residues. Here the CDR3 DNA reads TGTGCCAGCAGCTTAGTTGACAGGGGTGTGGGGAAACTGTTTTTT. It specifies CASSLVDRGVGKLFF.

This sequence joins TRBV9 and TRBJ2-1; TRBD2 matches at 10 bases. After removal of 6 bases from V and 5 bases from J, the junction contained 11 bases not matched to a gene. Germline V CDR1 and CDR2: SGDLS, YYNGEE. The CDR3 runs to 16 residues. As DNA, the CDR3 is TGTGCCAGCACCCGAGCCGGGACTAGCGCCAACAATGAGCAGTTCTTC. Translated: CASTRAGTSANNEQFF. The full variable domain, with the rest looked up from reference TRBV9 and TRBJ2-1, is DSGVTQTPKHLITATGQRVTLRCSPRSGDLSVYWYQQSLDQGLQFLIQYYNGEERAKGNILERFSAQQFPDLHSELNLSSLELGDSALYFCASTRAGTSANNEQFFGPGTRLTVL.

V is TRBV28 and J is TRBJ2-7; D may be TRBD2 (7 bases). CDR1 and CDR2 from the germline V gene are MDHEN and SYDVKM. The V end was cut by 7 bases, the J end by 4 bases, with 20 bases between. The CDR3 contains 15 residues. CDR3 protein: CASTRAGAMSYEQYF. The CDR3, as DNA: TGTGCCAGCACTAGGGCGGGGGCGATGTCTTACGAGCAGTACTTC.

This chain links TRBV4-1 with TRBJ2-7, with TRBD2 as a possible D gene (6 bases). This CDR3 contains 16 residues. Trimming stripped 0 bases from V and 2 bases from J, with 14 bases between. CDR1 and CDR2 (germline): MGHRA, YSYEKL. DNA of the CDR3: TGCGCCAGCAGCCAAGACTCACTAGCTTCTACCTACGAGCAGTACTTC. As protein: CASSQDSLASTYEQYF.

This chain links TRBV13 with TRBJ2-2; D is uncertain. Germline assignment: CDR1 PRHDT and CDR2 FYEKMQ (reference sequence). The CDR3 totals 13 residues. Deletions cut 6 bases from V and 5 bases from J, with 10 bases between. The CDR3 DNA sequence: TGTGCCAGCAGTTTGGCTAAAACCGGGGAGCTGTTTTTT. It specifies CASSLAKTGELFF.

The gene calls are TRBV7-9 and TRBJ2-1, with 8 bases lining up with TRBD1. With 4 bases clipped from V and 6 bases from J, the junction kept 8 bases outside the gene matches. There are 15 residues in the CDR3. CDR1 is SEHNR, CDR2 FQNEAQ, per germline (reference sequence). The DNA for the CDR3 is TGTGCCAGCAGCTCGGACAGGGAGAGGGGCAATGAGCAGTTCTTC. This gives the protein CASSSDRERGNEQFF.

This chain joins TRBV11-2 and TRBJ2-7, with a possible D match to TRBD2 (5 bases). This CDR3 is built from 15 residues. CDR1 SGHAT and CDR2 FQNNGV come from the germline V gene. The V gene lost 0 bases and the J gene lost 3 bases, with 12 bases spanning the gap. The CDR3 sequence is CASSLEAATNYEQYF. CDR3 nucleotide sequence: TGTGCCAGCAGCTTAGAAGCCGCGACTAACTACGAGCAGTACTTC.

The chain couples TRBV11-3 to TRBJ2-7; D unclear. Per germline, CDR1 SGHNT and CDR2 YENEEA. With 8 bases removed from V and 9 bases from J, the gap between germline ends came to 8 bases. The CDR3 length is 9 residues. The CDR3 spells CASPGVQYF. DNA for the CDR3: TGTGCCAGCCCTGGGGTGCAGTACTTC.

The V gene is TRBV11-1, the J gene TRBJ1-1; D is undetermined. CDR1 is SGHAT and CDR2 is FQDESV in the germline V gene (reference sequence). Between the trimmed V and J ends, which lost 1 base and 1 base, there was a span of 4 bases. The CDR3 runs to 13 residues. CDR3 amino acids: CASSLGTNTEAFF. The DNA for the CDR3 is TGTGCCAGCAGCTTAGGGACGAACACTGAAGCTTTCTTT.

This chain connects TRBV18 to TRBJ2-7, with 16 bases that match TRBD2. The CDR3 is made up of 17 amino acids. V shed 0 bases, J shed 6 bases, and the junction held 5 bases outside the gene matches. Germline CDR1 is KGHSH and CDR2 is LQKENI. This chain's CDR3 is CASSPPGLAGGFGEQYF. The CDR3 nucleotides read TGTGCCAGCTCACCACCGGGACTAGCGGGAGGGTTTGGCGAGCAGTACTTC.

The V and J genes are TRBV14 and TRBJ2-3; TRBD2 matches 10 bases. CDR3 size: 15 residues. V dropped 3 bases and J dropped 3; count of bases not matched to a gene: 3. The germline V gene has CDR1 SGHDN and CDR2 FVKESK. The CDR3 coding sequence is TGTGCCAGCAGCCAGCTAGCGGGAGTTACAGATACGCAGTATTTT. Translation: CASSQLAGVTDTQYF.

The V and J genes are TRBV5-1 and TRBJ2-7, with D possibly matching TRBD2 (6 bases). The CDR3 length is 16 residues. Germline V CDR1 and CDR2: SGHRS, YFSETQ. The germline V and J ends were trimmed by 0 bases and 2 bases, with 15 bases remaining between them. Written as DNA, the CDR3 is TGCGCCAGCAGCTTGGGGGCTGCGGGATTAACCTACGAGCAGTACTTC. Its translation is CASSLGAAGLTYEQYF.

The chain links TRBV19 to TRBJ2-1; tentative D call: TRBD1 (6 bases). The CDR3 totals 16 residues. The germline gives CDR1 LNHDA, CDR2 SQIVND (reference sequence). Trimming shortened V by 1 base and J by 4 bases, and 14 bases separated the two germline ends. The CDR3 DNA follows: TGTGCCAGTAGTATAGGTCACAGGGTAGGGTACAATGAGCAGTTCTTC. The encoded protein is CASSIGHRVGYNEQFF. The full variable domain, in which reference TRBV19 and TRBJ2-1 provide the parts outside the CDR3, is DGGITQSPKYLFRKEGQNVTLSCEQNLNHDAMYWYRQDPGQGLRLIYYSQIVNDFQKGDIAEGYSVSREKKESFPLTVTSAQKNPTAFYLCASSIGHRVGYNEQFFGPGTRLTVL.

This chain links TRBV4-3 with TRBJ2-1, with 9 bases aligning to TRBD2. Germline V gene sequence: CDR1 LGHNA, CDR2 YSLEER. This CDR3 is 15 amino acids long. The J segment lost 7 bases and the V segment lost 0 bases, leaving 4 bases of the junction unmatched. The CDR3 region is CASSQEGLARNEQFF. The CDR3 DNA follows: TGCGCCAGCAGCCAAGAAGGACTAGCGAGGAATGAGCAGTTCTTC.

The gene calls are TRBV6-5 and TRBJ1-2, with 7 bases matching TRBD1. Germline loops: CDR1 MNHEY, CDR2 SVGAGI. V lost 8 bases to trimming and J lost 7 bases; unmatched junction nucleotides: 10. This CDR3 has 13 amino acids. CDR3 residues: CASPGQSIAGYTF. CDR3 coding DNA: TGTGCCAGCCCGGGACAGTCAATCGCTGGCTACACCTTC.

This rearrangement joins TRBV4-1 to TRBJ1-1, with D possibly matching TRBD1 (6 bases). V was pared by 5 bases and J by 4 bases, with 14 bases between. This CDR3 has 14 residues. Per germline, CDR1 MGHRA and CDR2 YSYEKL. This CDR3 reads CASSDMKGGTEAFF. CDR3 DNA: TGCGCCAGCAGCGACATGAAGGGGGGCACTGAAGCTTTCTTT.

The chain uses TRBV2 and TRBJ2-7; 7 bases line up with TRBD2. The V gene's germline CDR1 is SNHLY and CDR2 FYNNEI. There are 12 residues in the CDR3. CDR3 region: CASGTVSYEQYF. In DNA, the CDR3 is TGTGCGAGCGGGACGGTTTCCTACGAGCAGTACTTC.

V usage is TRBV6-5 and J usage is TRBJ2-7; perhaps TRBD1 as D (5 bases). V was clipped by 6 bases and J by 5 bases, with 14 bases between them. The CDR3 contains 13 residues. The germline gives CDR1 MNHEY, CDR2 SVGAGI. CDR3 sequence: CASRARQGNEQYF. The CDR3 nucleotides read TGTGCCAGCAGGGCGCGGCAGGGCAACGAGCAGTACTTC.

The chain couples TRBV5-5 to TRBJ2-7; D tentatively reads TRBD1 or TRBD2 (5 bases each). CDR1 and CDR2 from the germline V gene are SGHKS and YYEKEE (reference sequence). Trimming shortened V by 2 bases and J by 2 bases, and 8 bases separated the two germline ends. This CDR3 spans 13 amino acids. The CDR3 is CASSFEGPYEQYF. CDR3 DNA: TGTGCCAGCAGCTTTGAGGGGCCCTACGAGCAGTACTTC.